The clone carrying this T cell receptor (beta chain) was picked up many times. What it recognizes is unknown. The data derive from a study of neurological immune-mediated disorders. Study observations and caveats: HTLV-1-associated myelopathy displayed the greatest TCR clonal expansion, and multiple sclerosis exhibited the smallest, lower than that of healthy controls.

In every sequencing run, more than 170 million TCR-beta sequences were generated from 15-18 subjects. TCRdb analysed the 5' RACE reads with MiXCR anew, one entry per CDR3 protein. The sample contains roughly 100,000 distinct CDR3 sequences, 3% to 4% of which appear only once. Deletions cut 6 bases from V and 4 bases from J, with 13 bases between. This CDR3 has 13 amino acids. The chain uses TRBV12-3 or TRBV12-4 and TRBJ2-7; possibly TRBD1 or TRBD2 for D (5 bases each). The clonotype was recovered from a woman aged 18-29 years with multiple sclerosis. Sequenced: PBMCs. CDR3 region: CASRPGTEYEQYF. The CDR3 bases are TGTGCCAGCAGACCCGGGACGGAGTACGAGCAGTACTTC.